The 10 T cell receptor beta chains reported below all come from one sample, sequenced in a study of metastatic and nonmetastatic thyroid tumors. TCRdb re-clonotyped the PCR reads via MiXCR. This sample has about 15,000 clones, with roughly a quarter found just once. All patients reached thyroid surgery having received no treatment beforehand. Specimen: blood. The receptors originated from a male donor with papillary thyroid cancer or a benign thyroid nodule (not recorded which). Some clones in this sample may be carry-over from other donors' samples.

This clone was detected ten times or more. The CDR3 region is CASSGGLAGGFGETQYF. CDR3 sequence (DNA): TGTGCCAGCAGTGGGGGCCTGGCGGGGGGTTTCGGAGAGACCCAGTACTTC. The V and J genes are TRBV2 and TRBJ2-5, with 8 positions matching TRBD2. V dropped 4 bases and J dropped 4; count of bases not matched to a gene: 14. Germline lookup yields CDR1 SNHLY and CDR2 FYNNEI. The CDR3 covers 17 residues.

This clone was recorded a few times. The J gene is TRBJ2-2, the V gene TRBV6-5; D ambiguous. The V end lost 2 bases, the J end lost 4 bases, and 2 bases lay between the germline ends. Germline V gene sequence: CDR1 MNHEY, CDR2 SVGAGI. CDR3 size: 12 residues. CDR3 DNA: TGTGCCAGCAGTTACACCACCGGGGAGCTGTTTTTT. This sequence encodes CASSYTTGELFF.

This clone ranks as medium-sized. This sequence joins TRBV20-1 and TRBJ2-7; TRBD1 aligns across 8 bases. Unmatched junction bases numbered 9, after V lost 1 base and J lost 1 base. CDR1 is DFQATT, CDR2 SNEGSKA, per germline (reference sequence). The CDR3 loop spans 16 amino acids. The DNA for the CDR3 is TGCAGTGCTAGAGGCGACCACAGGGGGAAGTCCTACGAGCAGTACTTC. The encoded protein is CSARGDHRGKSYEQYF.

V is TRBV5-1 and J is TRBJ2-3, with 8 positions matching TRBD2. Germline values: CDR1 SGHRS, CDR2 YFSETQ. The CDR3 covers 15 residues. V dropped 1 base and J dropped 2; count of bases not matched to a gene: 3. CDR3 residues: CASSLRAGDTDTQYF. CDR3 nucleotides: TGCGCCAGCAGCTTGCGAGCGGGAGACACAGATACGCAGTATTTT.

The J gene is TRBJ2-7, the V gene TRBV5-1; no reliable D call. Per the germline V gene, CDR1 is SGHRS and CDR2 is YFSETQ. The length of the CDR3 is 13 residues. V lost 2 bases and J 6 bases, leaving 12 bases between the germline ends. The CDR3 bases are TGCGCCAGCAGCTTTACAAGGGTGAGCGAGCAGTACTTC. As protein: CASSFTRVSEQYF.

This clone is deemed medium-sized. The CDR3 bases are TGTGCCAGCAGTTTACCCGGGACTGCCCCGTACGAGCAGTACTTC. Translation gives CASSLPGTAPYEQYF. The chain joins TRBV6-1 to TRBJ2-7; D is perhaps TRBD2 (6 bases). The CDR3 is 15 amino acids. CDR1 and CDR2 (germline): MNHNS, SASEGT. Between the trimmed V and J ends, which lost 5 bases and 4 bases, there was a span of 18 bases.

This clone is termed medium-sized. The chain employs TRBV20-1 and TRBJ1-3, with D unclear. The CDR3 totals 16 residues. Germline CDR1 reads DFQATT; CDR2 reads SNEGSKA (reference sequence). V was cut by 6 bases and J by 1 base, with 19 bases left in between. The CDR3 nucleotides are TGCAGTGCCAACCTAAGGACGGATCCTTCTGGAAACACCATATATTTT. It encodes CSANLRTDPSGNTIYF.

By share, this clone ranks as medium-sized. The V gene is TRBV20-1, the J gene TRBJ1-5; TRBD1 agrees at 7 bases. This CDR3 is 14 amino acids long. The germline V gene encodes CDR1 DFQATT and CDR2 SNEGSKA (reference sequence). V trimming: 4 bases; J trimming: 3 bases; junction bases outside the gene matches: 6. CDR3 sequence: CSAITGTDNQPQHF. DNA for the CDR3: TGCAGTGCTATAACCGGGACAGACAATCAGCCCCAGCATTTT.

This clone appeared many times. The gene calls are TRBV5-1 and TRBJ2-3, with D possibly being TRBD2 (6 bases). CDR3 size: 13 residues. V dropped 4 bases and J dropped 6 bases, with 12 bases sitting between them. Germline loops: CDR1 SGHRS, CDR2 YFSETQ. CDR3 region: CASSMEGLDTQYF. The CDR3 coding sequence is TGCGCCAGCAGCATGGAGGGTCTGGATACGCAGTATTTT.

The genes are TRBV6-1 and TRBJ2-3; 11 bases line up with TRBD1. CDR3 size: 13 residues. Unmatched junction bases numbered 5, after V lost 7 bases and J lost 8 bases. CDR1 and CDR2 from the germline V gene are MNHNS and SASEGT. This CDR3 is CASKGTGGATQYF. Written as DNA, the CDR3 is TGTGCCAGCAAAGGGACAGGGGGAGCTACGCAGTATTTT.